This TCR beta chain originates from a study of immune evolution from preneoplasia to lung adenocarcinoma. Study-wide context: HLA loss of heterozygosity: under 7.5% AIS, around 16% MIA, over 30% ADC, none AAH. Study results and limitations: Later-stage lesions seemingly showed higher T cell density and diversity than normal lung.

Here immunoSEQ multiplex PCR was the method, and the copy in TCRdb shows in-frame clones only, minus some. The sample consists of 9,000 to 10,000 clones, around 90% of them appearing once. The V end lost 4 bases, the J end lost 0 bases, and 16 bases lay between the germline ends. The germline gives CDR1 GTSNPN, CDR2 SVGIG (reference sequence). CDR3 size: 16 residues. About this clone itself: Its antigen is not identified.

Sequenced input: FFPE invasive lung adenocarcinoma tissue. This TCR came from an older person with invasive lung adenocarcinoma. The chain carries TRBV30 and TRBJ1-5; D might be TRBD1 (6 bases). The CDR3 DNA follows: TGTGCCTGGAAGGAGCAGGGGCCGCATAGCAATCAGCCCCAGCATTTT. Translation: CAWKEQGPHSNQPQHF.